The rows below give T cell receptor beta chains drawn from one sample of a study of blood T cells in healthy people across ages. MiXCR was run by TCRdb on the 5' RACE reads, yielding one entry per CDR3 protein. The profile shows nearly 1 million distinct CDR3 sequences, about 51% of them singletons. Sample: blood. Receptor source: a woman aged 55-69 years in good health. Each CDR3 is given with its conserved first and last residue. Each record gives: clone size, J gene, D gene, V gene, CDR3 protein, CDR3 DNA. D genes are given only for firm matches. Size tells how often a clone was seen (once, few, many) or the class of an expanded clone, and some rows leave it out.

size: few
J: TRBJ2-1
D: .
V: TRBV4-2
CDR3: CASSQDPQDEQFF
DNA: TGTGCCAGCAGCCAAGATCCCCAGGATGAGCAGTTCTTC

size: .
J: TRBJ2-1
D: TRBD2
V: TRBV20-1
CDR3: CSARVPGGGDEQFF
DNA: TGCAGTGCTAGAGTTCCCGGGGGGGGTGATGAGCAGTTCTTC

size: .
J: TRBJ2-7
D: TRBD1
V: TRBV6-5
CDR3: CASTRTGTGGEQYF
DNA: TGTGCCAGCACCCGAACCGGGACAGGCGGCGAGCAGTACTTC

size: .
J: TRBJ2-5
D: TRBD2
V: TRBV5-1
CDR3: CASSPRDYQLETQYF
DNA: TGCGCCAGCAGCCCCCGGGACTATCAATTGGAGACCCAGTACTTC

size: .
J: TRBJ2-7
D: TRBD1
V: TRBV27
CDR3: CASSHGQAYEQYF
DNA: TGTGCCAGCAGCCACGGACAGGCCTACGAGCAGTACTTC

size: few
J: TRBJ2-4
D: .
V: TRBV12-3/TRBV12-4
CDR3: CASRKMGPAKNIQYF
DNA: TGTGCCAGCAGGAAAATGGGACCAGCCAAAAACATTCAGTACTTC

size: .
J: TRBJ2-7
D: .
V: TRBV12-3/TRBV12-4
CDR3: CASGSHDEQYF
DNA: TGTGCCAGCGGGTCCCACGACGAGCAGTACTTC

size: .
J: TRBJ2-5
D: TRBD2
V: TRBV3-1
CDR3: CASSQGPLAGGLQTQYF
DNA: TGTGCCAGCAGCCAGGGGCCCCTAGCGGGAGGTTTGCAGACCCAGTACTTC

size: many
J: TRBJ2-7
D: TRBD1
V: TRBV20-1
CDR3: CSATDRDRGRYEQYF
DNA: TGCAGTGCTACAGACCGGGACAGGGGGCGCTACGAGCAGTACTTC

size: .
J: TRBJ2-7
D: TRBD1
V: TRBV29-1
CDR3: CSVGQDRGAYEQYF
DNA: TGCAGCGTTGGTCAGGACAGGGGTGCCTACGAGCAGTACTTC

size: few
J: TRBJ2-7
D: .
V: TRBV27
CDR3: CASSLLSMGIGTDEQYF
DNA: TGTGCCAGCAGTTTACTCTCGATGGGGATAGGTACAGACGAGCAGTACTTC

size: .
J: TRBJ2-7
D: TRBD1
V: TRBV2
CDR3: CASTGQASGEQYF
DNA: TGTGCCAGCACCGGACAGGCCTCAGGAGAGCAGTACTTC

size: .
J: TRBJ2-3
D: TRBD2
V: TRBV6-2/TRBV6-3
CDR3: CASSYSIAGRTDTQYF
DNA: TGTGCCAGCAGTTACTCTATAGCGGGCCGCACAGATACGCAGTATTTT

size: .
J: TRBJ2-3
D: .
V: TRBV28
CDR3: CASSFVGGTQYF
DNA: TGTGCCAGCAGTTTCGTTGGCGGTACGCAGTATTTT

size: .
J: TRBJ1-2
D: .
V: TRBV4-1
CDR3: CASSQEEYGTYGYTF
DNA: TGCGCCAGCAGCCAAGAGGAGTACGGTACCTATGGCTACACCTTC

size: few
J: TRBJ2-7
D: TRBD1
V: TRBV12-3/TRBV12-4
CDR3: CASAGTGGYEQYF
DNA: TGTGCCAGCGCCGGGACAGGGGGCTACGAGCAGTACTTC

size: .
J: TRBJ2-7
D: .
V: TRBV3-1
CDR3: CASSQGFYEQYF
DNA: TGTGCCAGCAGCCAAGGATTCTACGAGCAGTACTTC

size: few
J: TRBJ2-7
D: TRBD1
V: TRBV12-3/TRBV12-4
CDR3: CASRGSLWTGTYEQYF
DNA: TGTGCCAGCAGGGGGTCCCTTTGGACAGGAACCTACGAGCAGTACTTC

size: once
J: TRBJ1-4
D: .
V: TRBV27
CDR3: CASRRGGQTNEKLFF
DNA: TGTGCCAGCCGACGCGGGGGGCAGACTAATGAAAAACTGTTTTTT

size: .
J: TRBJ2-3
D: TRBD2
V: TRBV9
CDR3: CASSDLLGAGISTDTQYF
DNA: TGTGCCAGCAGCGACCTCCTCGGAGCGGGGATTAGCACAGATACGCAGTATTTT

size: .
J: TRBJ2-3
D: .
V: TRBV5-8
CDR3: CASSLELLREDTQYF
DNA: TGTGCCAGCAGCTTGGAACTCCTTAGGGAAGATACGCAGTATTTT

size: .
J: TRBJ2-7
D: TRBD2
V: TRBV7-2
CDR3: CASSPQGAGVFYEQYF
DNA: TGTGCCAGCAGCCCCCAGGGAGCGGGAGTTTTCTACGAGCAGTACTTC

size: .
J: TRBJ2-2
D: .
V: TRBV29-1
CDR3: CSYQGGVNTGELFF
DNA: TGCAGCTATCAGGGGGGCGTGAACACCGGGGAGCTGTTTTTT

size: .
J: TRBJ2-7
D: .
V: TRBV20-1
CDR3: CSAKRASYEQYF
DNA: TGCAGTGCTAAACGAGCGAGCTACGAGCAGTACTTC

size: .
J: TRBJ1-1
D: .
V: TRBV5-1
CDR3: CTSSLVGAGVWNTEAFF
DNA: TGCACCAGCAGCTTGGTTGGGGCCGGAGTTTGGAACACTGAAGCTTTCTTT

size: few
J: TRBJ1-4
D: .
V: TRBV20-1
CDR3: CSARALRVPIILLFF
DNA: TGCAGTGCTAGAGCCCTTCGGGTCCCAATTATATTACTGTTTTTT

size: .
J: TRBJ1-1
D: .
V: TRBV5-1
CDR3: CASRDGRRNTEAFF
DNA: TGCGCCAGCAGGGACGGACGGAGAAACACTGAAGCTTTCTTT

size: .
J: TRBJ1-2
D: TRBD1
V: TRBV3-1
CDR3: CASSQDLGQGVITF
DNA: TGTGCCAGCAGCCAAGATTTGGGACAGGGAGTTATCACCTTC

size: .
J: TRBJ2-3
D: .
V: TRBV7-2
CDR3: CASSRIRTGGGTQYF
DNA: TGTGCCAGCAGCCGTATTAGAACTGGAGGGGGTACGCAGTATTTT

size: .
J: TRBJ2-1
D: .
V: TRBV4-1
CDR3: CASSPLGTSRYEQFF
DNA: TGCGCCAGCAGCCCTCTGGGAACTAGCCGGTATGAGCAGTTCTTC

size: few
J: TRBJ2-5
D: TRBD1
V: TRBV28
CDR3: CASSSPGTGTETQYF
DNA: TGTGCCAGCAGTTCCCCCGGGACAGGGACAGAGACCCAGTACTTC

size: .
J: TRBJ2-7
D: .
V: TRBV27
CDR3: CASSFGVGGAYEQYF
DNA: TGTGCCAGCAGTTTTGGGGTGGGGGGGGCATACGAGCAGTACTTC

size: .
J: TRBJ2-1
D: TRBD2
V: TRBV10-2
CDR3: CASRGLATRDEQFF
DNA: TGCGCCAGCAGGGGACTAGCGACCCGGGATGAGCAGTTCTTC

size: many
J: TRBJ2-5
D: TRBD2
V: TRBV28
CDR3: CASSSVGSRGGAQYF
DNA: TGTGCCAGCAGTTCCGTCGGGTCTCGCGGGGGGGCCCAGTACTTC

size: few
J: TRBJ2-1
D: .
V: TRBV20-1
CDR3: CRIQTWVGYNEQFF
DNA: TGCCGAATTCAAACCTGGGTGGGTTACAATGAGCAGTTCTTC

size: .
J: TRBJ2-1
D: TRBD2
V: TRBV6-5
CDR3: CASSYEGGRYNEQFF
DNA: TGTGCCAGCAGTTACGAGGGCGGGAGATACAATGAGCAGTTCTTC

size: .
J: TRBJ1-2
D: TRBD1
V: TRBV3-1
CDR3: CASSGTGGDGYTF
DNA: TGTGCCAGCAGCGGGACAGGGGGTGATGGCTACACCTTC

size: .
J: TRBJ1-1
D: .
V: TRBV28
CDR3: CASQTPGPEAFF
DNA: TGTGCCAGCCAAACCCCTGGGCCTGAAGCTTTCTTT

size: .
J: TRBJ1-4
D: TRBD1
V: TRBV6-6
CDR3: CASSYGTGGEKLFF
DNA: TGTGCCAGCAGTTACGGGACAGGGGGTGAAAAACTGTTTTTT

size: few
J: TRBJ1-5
D: .
V: TRBV29-1
CDR3: CSVGWGRQPQHF
DNA: TGCAGCGTTGGGTGGGGGCGGCAGCCCCAGCATTTT

size: .
J: TRBJ2-7
D: .
V: TRBV7-2
CDR3: CASSPRTSTEQYF
DNA: TGTGCCAGCAGCCCGAGGACGAGTACCGAGCAGTACTTC

size: .
J: TRBJ2-7
D: .
V: TRBV20-1
CDR3: CSTQRGSSYEQYF
DNA: TGCAGTACTCAGCGAGGGTCGTCCTACGAGCAGTACTTC

size: .
J: TRBJ1-1
D: .
V: TRBV4-1
CDR3: CASSHGTGTLGSGTEAFF
DNA: TGCGCCAGCAGCCATGGTACCGGGACTCTCGGTTCCGGCACTGAAGCTTTCTTT

size: many
J: TRBJ2-7
D: .
V: TRBV29-1
CDR3: CSGGETTYEQYF
DNA: TGCAGCGGGGGGGAAACTACCTACGAGCAGTACTTC

size: .
J: TRBJ2-1
D: TRBD2
V: TRBV20-1
CDR3: CSARGGGSSYNEQFF
DNA: TGCAGTGCTAGAGGGGGCGGGAGCTCCTACAATGAGCAGTTCTTC

size: .
J: TRBJ2-5
D: .
V: TRBV6-1
CDR3: CASREGRPYQETQYF
DNA: TGTGCCAGCAGAGAGGGACGGCCGTACCAAGAGACCCAGTACTTC

size: once
J: TRBJ2-5
D: .
V: TRBV3-1
CDR3: CASSQKPTGTETQYF
DNA: TGTGCCAGCAGCCAAAAACCGACCGGTACAGAGACCCAGTACTTC

size: .
J: TRBJ2-3
D: .
V: TRBV12-3/TRBV12-4
CDR3: CASSLVVGTGSADTQYF
DNA: TGTGCCAGCAGTTTAGTGGTTGGGACGGGATCCGCAGATACGCAGTATTTT

size: .
J: TRBJ2-7
D: TRBD2
V: TRBV6-2/TRBV6-3
CDR3: CASSYLRGGSTINEQYF
DNA: TGTGCCAGCAGTTACCTCCGTGGCGGGAGTACTATCAACGAGCAGTACTTC

size: few
J: TRBJ2-1
D: .
V: TRBV9
CDR3: CASSVRWENNEQFF
DNA: TGTGCCAGCAGCGTGAGGTGGGAGAATAATGAGCAGTTCTTC

size: .
J: TRBJ2-5
D: TRBD2
V: TRBV11-2
CDR3: CASSFAGGIETQYF
DNA: TGTGCCAGCAGCTTTGCGGGAGGGATCGAGACCCAGTACTTC

size: .
J: TRBJ2-1
D: .
V: TRBV10-3
CDR3: CAISSSLEQFF
DNA: TGTGCCATCAGTTCTAGTCTTGAGCAGTTCTTC

size: few
J: TRBJ2-5
D: .
V: TRBV5-1
CDR3: CASSLAVAEDQETQYF
DNA: TGCGCCAGCAGCTTGGCCGTAGCGGAGGACCAAGAGACCCAGTACTTC

size: many
J: TRBJ2-7
D: TRBD2
V: TRBV27
CDR3: CASSPGLHYEQYF
DNA: TGTGCCAGCAGTCCGGGACTACACTACGAGCAGTACTTC

size: few
J: TRBJ2-4
D: TRBD2
V: TRBV4-1
CDR3: CASSQDFLAGREQYF
DNA: TGCGCCAGCAGCCAAGATTTTCTAGCGGGCCGGGAGCAGTACTTC

size: .
J: TRBJ2-7
D: .
V: TRBV2
CDR3: CASSAQGHSCEQYF
DNA: TGTGCCAGCAGCGCCCAGGGACATAGCTGCGAGCAGTACTTC

size: few
J: TRBJ2-7
D: TRBD1
V: TRBV29-1
CDR3: CSVDSGQGPYEQYF
DNA: TGCAGCGTTGACTCGGGACAGGGACCCTACGAGCAGTACTTC